This TCR beta chain was recorded in a study of blood T cell repertoires in COVID-19 (TCRdb year 2020). Background on the whole study: Collaborator samples came from the United States, Italy and Spain and covered acute and convalescent phases of COVID-19. The material from the prospective study consisted of cDNA or gDNA derived from T cells, B-cell-depleted T cells, or PBMCs. Deeply sampled blood TCRbeta repertoires from subjects exposed to, actively infected with, or recovered from COVID-19 were included in the dataset. The repertoires were made available in a free public database intended to serve as a resource for research on the immune response to SARS-CoV-2. Samples came from the ongoing ImmuneRACE study (first 160 participants) plus 1,254 subjects from 6 global collaborators. Sample metadata almost always included a de-identified subject ID, COVID-19 status, age in years and sex. Where available, HLA class I and class II types were taken from metadata supplied by the sample provider and were not determined by assay-based typing. Findings and caveats that apply to the study as a whole: How much clinical and demographic metadata was included differed by source and by participant, and the metadata was provided uncurated.

This clone was detected only a few times. Its antigen specificity is not known. Base quality data are lacking; no much larger clone is found one base away. CDR1 and CDR2 are read off the germline V gene as LGHNA and YNFKEQ. The CDR3 has 18 amino acids, counting the end cysteine and phenylalanine. The sequence is cut down to CDR3 DNA, 54 bases in frame from base 1. The germline V and J ends show losses of 4 bases and 2 bases respectively, and no gene match explains 5 bases of the junction. Another Seattle source contributed samples from volunteer blood donors who had recovered from COVID-19. Whole blood was collected in K2EDTA tubes by collaborating institutions according to the institutions' own protocols. For TCRbeta analysis, collaborator samples were shipped as frozen whole blood, as isolated PBMCs, or as DNA extracted from either sample type. TCRbeta CDR3 regions were amplified from genomic DNA using the immunoSEQ Assay, a bias-controlled multiplex PCR. In the paper's pipeline: The number of nucleated cells in each sample was estimated by amplification of reference gene primers within the assay. To quantify the absolute abundance of each unique TCRbeta CDR3 rearrangement, sequence reads were collapsed and filtered. For each sample, productive Simpson clonality was calculated by taking the square root of Simpson's diversity index across productive rearrangements. The immuneACCESS repertoire file appears here via TCRdb, limited to in-frame rearrangements. These files lack a portion of the clones; in checked studies, under half of the deficit traces to unresolved V genes, and the cause of the others is not known. Clone size and the V and J calls come from that table; the DNA yielded D and trimming. The sample records about 220,000 clones, approximately 84% of which are singletons. Just over 3% of the sample comes from the top ten.

The source is a woman under 40 who had recovered from COVID-19. Sequenced material: peripheral blood. The rearrangement joined TRBV4-2 to TRBJ2-2, and 15 junctional nucleotides match TRBD2. Here is the DNA: TGTGCCAGCAGCCGGGGACTAGCGGGGGGCCGTAACACCGGGGAGCTGTTTTTT. The translation is CASSRGLAGGRNTGELFF.